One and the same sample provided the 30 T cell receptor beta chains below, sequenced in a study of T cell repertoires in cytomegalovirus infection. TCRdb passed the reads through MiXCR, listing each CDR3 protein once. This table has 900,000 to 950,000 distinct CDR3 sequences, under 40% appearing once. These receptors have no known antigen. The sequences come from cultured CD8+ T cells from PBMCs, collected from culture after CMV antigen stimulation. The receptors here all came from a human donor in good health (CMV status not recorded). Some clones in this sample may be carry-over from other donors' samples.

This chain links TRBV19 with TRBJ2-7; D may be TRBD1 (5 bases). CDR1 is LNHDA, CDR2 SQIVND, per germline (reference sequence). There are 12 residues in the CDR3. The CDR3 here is CRIPQGPYEQYV. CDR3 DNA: TGCCGGATACCTCAGGGTCCCTACGAGCAGTACGTC.

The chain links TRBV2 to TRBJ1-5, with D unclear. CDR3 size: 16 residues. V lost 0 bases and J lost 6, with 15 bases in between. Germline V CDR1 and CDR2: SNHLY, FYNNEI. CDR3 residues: CASSEAPGVVSQPQHF. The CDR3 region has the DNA TGTGCCAGCAGTGAAGCGCCTGGGGTTGTTAGTCAGCCCCAGCATTTT.

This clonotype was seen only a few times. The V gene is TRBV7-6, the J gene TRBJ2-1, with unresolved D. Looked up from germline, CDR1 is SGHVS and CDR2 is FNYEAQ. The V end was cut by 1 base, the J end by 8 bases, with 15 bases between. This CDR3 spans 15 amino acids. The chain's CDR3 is CASSLGGVSFDEQFF. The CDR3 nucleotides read TGTGCCAGCAGCTTAGGAGGAGTTTCCTTTGATGAGCAGTTCTTC. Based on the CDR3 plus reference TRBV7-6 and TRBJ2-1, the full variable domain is GAGVSQSPRYKVTKRGQDVALRCDPISGHVSLYWYRQALGQGPEFLTYFNYEAQQDKSGLPNDRFSAERPEGSISTLTIQRTEQRDSAMYRCASSLGGVSFDEQFFGPGTRLTVL.

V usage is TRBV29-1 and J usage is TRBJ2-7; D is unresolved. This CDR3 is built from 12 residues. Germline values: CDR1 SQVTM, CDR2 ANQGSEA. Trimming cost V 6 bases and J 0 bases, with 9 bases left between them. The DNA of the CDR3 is TGCAGCGTCGGATGGAGCTCCTACGAGCAGTACTTC. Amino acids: CSVGWSSYEQYF.

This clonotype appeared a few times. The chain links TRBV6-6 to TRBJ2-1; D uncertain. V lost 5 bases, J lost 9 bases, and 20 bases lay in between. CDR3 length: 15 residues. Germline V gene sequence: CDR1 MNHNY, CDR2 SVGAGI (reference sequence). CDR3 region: CASSLGLSAHGEQFF. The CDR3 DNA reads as TGTGCCAGCAGTCTGGGCCTATCTGCACACGGTGAGCAGTTCTTC.

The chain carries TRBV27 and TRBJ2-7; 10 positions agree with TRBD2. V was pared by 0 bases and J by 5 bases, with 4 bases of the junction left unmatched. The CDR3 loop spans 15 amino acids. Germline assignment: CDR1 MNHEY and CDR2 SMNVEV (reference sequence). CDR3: CASSLSSGRFHEQYF. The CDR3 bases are TGTGCCAGCAGTTTATCTAGCGGGAGGTTCCACGAGCAGTACTTC.

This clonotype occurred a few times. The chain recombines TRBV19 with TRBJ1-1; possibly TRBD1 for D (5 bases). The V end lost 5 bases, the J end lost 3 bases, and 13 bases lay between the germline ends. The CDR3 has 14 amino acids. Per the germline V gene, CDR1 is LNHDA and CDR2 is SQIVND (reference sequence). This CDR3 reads CASSLGGDDTEAFF. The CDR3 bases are TGTGCCAGTAGTCTCGGAGGGGACGACACTGAAGCTTTCTTT.

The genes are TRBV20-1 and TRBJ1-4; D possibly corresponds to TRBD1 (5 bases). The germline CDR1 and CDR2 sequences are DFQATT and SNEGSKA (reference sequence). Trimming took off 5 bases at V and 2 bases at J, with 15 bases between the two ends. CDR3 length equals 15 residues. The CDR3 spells CSAPFNKGTNEKLFF. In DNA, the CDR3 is TGCAGTGCTCCCTTCAATAAGGGGACTAATGAAAAACTGTTTTTT.

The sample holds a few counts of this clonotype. The CDR3 sequence: CASSIREGRLGDNVLTF. CDR3 DNA sequence: TGTGCCAGTAGTATAAGGGAGGGCCGACTTGGCGACAACGTCCTGACTTTC. This sequence joins TRBV19 and TRBJ2-6; 7 positions match TRBD2. V shed 2 bases, J shed 9 bases, and the junction held 13 bases outside the gene matches. This CDR3 has 17 amino acids. CDR1 LNHDA and CDR2 SQIVND come from the germline V gene (reference sequence).

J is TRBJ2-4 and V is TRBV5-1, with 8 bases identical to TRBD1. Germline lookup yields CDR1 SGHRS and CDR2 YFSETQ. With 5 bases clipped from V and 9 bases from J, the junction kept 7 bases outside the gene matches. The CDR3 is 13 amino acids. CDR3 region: CASSLPGQVIQYF. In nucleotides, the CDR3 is TGCGCCAGCAGTTTGCCGGGACAGGTCATTCAGTACTTC.

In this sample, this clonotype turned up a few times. CDR3 protein: CATRRSSYNEQFF. The CDR3 DNA reads TGTGCCACCCGGCGGAGCTCCTACAATGAGCAGTTCTTC. This chain connects TRBV6-5 to TRBJ2-1, with D uncertain. This CDR3 is 13 amino acids long. V was cut by 10 bases and J by 0 bases, with 10 bases left in between. In germline, CDR1 is MNHEY, CDR2 SVGAGI.

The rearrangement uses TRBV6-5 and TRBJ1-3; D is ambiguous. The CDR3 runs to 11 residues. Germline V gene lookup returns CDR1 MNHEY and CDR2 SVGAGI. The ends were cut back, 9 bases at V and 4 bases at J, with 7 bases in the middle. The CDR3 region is CASQAGNTIYF. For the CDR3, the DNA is TGTGCCAGTCAGGCGGGAAACACCATATATTTT.

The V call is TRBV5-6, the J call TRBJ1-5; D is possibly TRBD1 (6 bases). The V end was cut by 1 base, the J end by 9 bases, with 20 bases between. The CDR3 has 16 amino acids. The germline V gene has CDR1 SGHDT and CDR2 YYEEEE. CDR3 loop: CASSLFTGRHDGPQHF. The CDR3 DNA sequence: TGTGCCAGCAGCTTGTTCACAGGGCGGCATGATGGGCCCCAGCATTTT.

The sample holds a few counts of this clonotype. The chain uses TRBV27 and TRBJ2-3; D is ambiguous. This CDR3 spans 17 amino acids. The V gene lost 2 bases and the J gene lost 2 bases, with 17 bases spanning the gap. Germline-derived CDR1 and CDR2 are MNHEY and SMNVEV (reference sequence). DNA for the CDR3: TGTGCCAGCAGTTTACAGCGATTCGACACTATCACAGATACGCAGTATTTT. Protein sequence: CASSLQRFDTITDTQYF.

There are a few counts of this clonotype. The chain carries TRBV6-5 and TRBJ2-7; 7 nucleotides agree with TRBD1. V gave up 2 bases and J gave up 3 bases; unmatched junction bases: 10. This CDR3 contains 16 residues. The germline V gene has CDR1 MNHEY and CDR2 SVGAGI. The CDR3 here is CASSYPRDSLNYEQYV. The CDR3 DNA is TGTGCCAGCAGTTACCCTCGGGACAGTTTAAACTACGAGCAGTACGTC.

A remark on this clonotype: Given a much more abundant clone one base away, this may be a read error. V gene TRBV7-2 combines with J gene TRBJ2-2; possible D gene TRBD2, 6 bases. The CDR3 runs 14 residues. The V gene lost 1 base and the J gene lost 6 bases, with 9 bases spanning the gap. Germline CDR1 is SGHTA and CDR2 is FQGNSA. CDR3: CASSLVGEAGELFF. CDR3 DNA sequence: TGTGCCAGCAGCTTAGTGGGGGAGGCCGGGGAGCTGTTTTTT.

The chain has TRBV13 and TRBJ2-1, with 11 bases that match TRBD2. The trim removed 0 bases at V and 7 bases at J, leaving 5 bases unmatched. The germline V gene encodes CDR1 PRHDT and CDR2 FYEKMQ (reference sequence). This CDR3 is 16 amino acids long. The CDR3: CASSLGYGTSGNEQFF. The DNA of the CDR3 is TGTGCCAGCAGCTTAGGCTATGGGACTAGCGGAAATGAGCAGTTCTTC.

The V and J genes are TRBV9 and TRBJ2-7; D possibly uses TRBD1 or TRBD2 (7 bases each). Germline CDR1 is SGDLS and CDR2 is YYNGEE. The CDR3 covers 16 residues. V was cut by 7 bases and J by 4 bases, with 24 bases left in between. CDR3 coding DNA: TGTGCCAGCGGTGTGGAGCGGGACAGTGAGACTTACGAGCAGTACTTC. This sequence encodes CASGVERDSETYEQYF.

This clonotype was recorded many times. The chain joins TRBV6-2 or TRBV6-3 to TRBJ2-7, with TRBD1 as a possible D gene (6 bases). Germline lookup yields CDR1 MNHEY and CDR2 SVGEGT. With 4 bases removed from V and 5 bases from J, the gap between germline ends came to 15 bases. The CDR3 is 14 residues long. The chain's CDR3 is CASSWTAGENEQYV. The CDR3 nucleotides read TGTGCCAGCAGTTGGACAGCCGGGGAGAACGAGCAGTACGTC.

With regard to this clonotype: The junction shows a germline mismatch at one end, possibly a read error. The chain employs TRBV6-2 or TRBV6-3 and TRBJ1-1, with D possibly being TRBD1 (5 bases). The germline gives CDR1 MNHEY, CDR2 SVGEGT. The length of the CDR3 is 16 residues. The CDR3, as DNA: TGTGCCAGCAGTTACTCGATCGTCACAGGACGTGGGATATACAACTTT. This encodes CASSYSIVTGRGIYNF.

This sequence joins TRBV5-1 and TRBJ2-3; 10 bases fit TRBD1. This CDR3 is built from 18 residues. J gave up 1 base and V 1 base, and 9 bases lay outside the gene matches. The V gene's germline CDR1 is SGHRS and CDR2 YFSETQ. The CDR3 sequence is CASSLWDRGRARTDTQYF. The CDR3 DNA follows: TGCGCCAGCAGCTTGTGGGACAGGGGTAGGGCCCGCACAGATACGCAGTATTTT. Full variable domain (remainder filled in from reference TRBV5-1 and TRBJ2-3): KAGVTQTPRYLIKTRGQQVTLSCSPISGHRSVSWYQQTPGQGLQFLFEYFSETQRNKGNFPGRFSGRQFSNSRSEMNVSTLELGDSALYLCASSLWDRGRARTDTQYFGPGTRLTVL.

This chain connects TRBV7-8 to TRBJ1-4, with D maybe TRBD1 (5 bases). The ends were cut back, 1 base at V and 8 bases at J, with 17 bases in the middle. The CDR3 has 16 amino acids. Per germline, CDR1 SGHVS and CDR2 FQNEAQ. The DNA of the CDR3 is TGTGCCAGCAGCTTAGGAGGCCAGGGCCCGAAAGAAAAACTGTTTTTT. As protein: CASSLGGQGPKEKLFF.

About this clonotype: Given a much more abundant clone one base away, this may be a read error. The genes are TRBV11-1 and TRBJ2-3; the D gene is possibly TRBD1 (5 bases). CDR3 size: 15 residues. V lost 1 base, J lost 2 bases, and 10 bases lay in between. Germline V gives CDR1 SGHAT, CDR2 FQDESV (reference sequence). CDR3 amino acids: CASSLDGANTDTQYF. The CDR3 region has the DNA TGTGCCAGCAGCTTAGATGGGGCGAACACAGATACGCAGTATTTT.

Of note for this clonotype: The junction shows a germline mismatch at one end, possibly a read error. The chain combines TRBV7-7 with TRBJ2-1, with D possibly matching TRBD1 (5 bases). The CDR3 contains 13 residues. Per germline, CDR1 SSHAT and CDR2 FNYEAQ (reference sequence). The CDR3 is CASSLVLGHEQFF. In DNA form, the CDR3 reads TGTGCTAGCAGCTTAGTGTTGGGGCATGAGCAGTTCTTC.

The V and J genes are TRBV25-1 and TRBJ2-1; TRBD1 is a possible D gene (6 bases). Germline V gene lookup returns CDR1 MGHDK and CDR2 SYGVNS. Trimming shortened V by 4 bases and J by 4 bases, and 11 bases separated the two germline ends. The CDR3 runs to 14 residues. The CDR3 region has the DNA TGTGCCAGCAGTGTCGGGACAACTTACAATGAGCAGTTCTTC. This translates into CASSVGTTYNEQFF.

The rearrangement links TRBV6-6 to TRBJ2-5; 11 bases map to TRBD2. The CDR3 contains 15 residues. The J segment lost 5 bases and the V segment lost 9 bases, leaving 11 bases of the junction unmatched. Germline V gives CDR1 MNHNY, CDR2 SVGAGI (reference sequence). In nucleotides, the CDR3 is TGTGCCAGTACGATTAGCGGGGGGGATGGGGAGACCCAGTACTTC. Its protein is CASTISGGDGETQYF.

CDR3 sequence reads: CASSLAGGGSTQYF. For the CDR3, the DNA is TGTGCCAGCAGCTTAGCAGGCGGGGGGAGTACGCAGTATTTT. This chain uses TRBV7-2 with TRBJ2-3; 8 bases align to TRBD2. The germline V gene encodes CDR1 SGHTA and CDR2 FQGNSA. V shed 0 bases, J shed 8 bases, and the junction held 4 bases outside the gene matches. CDR3 length equals 14 residues.

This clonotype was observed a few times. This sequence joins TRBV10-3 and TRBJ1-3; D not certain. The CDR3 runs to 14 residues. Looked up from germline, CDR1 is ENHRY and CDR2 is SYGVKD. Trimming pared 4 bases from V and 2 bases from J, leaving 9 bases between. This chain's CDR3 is CAISVAVTGNTIYF. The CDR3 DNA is TGTGCCATCAGTGTTGCCGTCACTGGAAACACCATATATTTT.

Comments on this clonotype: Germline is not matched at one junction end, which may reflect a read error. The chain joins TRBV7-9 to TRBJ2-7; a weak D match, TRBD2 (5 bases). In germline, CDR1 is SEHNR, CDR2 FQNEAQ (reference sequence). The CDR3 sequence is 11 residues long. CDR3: CASSTGLKWGF. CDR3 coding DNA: TGTGCCAGCAGCACCGGACTTAAATGGGGCTTC. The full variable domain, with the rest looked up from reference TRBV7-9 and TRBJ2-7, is DTGVSQNPRHKITKRGQNVTFRCDPISEHNRLYWYRQTLGQGPEFLTYFQNEAQLEKSRLLSDRFSAERPKGSFSTLEIQRTEQGDSAMYLCASSTGLKWGFGPGTRLTVT.

CDR3 DNA sequence: TGTGCCAGCAGTTTATTCCCCCTAGCGGGGAGTAGCACAGATACGCAGTATTTT. It is translated as CASSLFPLAGSSTDTQYF. The rearrangement links TRBV27 to TRBJ2-3; 9 bases are shared with TRBD2. J was trimmed by 0 bases and V by 1 base; bases with no gene match: 8. The CDR3 extends over 18 amino acids. Germline V gene lookup returns CDR1 MNHEY and CDR2 SMNVEV (reference sequence).